This T cell receptor beta chain was found in a study of shared clonotypes between healthy human individuals. Study-wide findings and caveats: Clonotypes shared by all four donors outscored non-shared clonotypes in generation probability.

This CDR3 has 18 residues. V was shortened by 0 bases and J by 5 bases, with 20 bases between the two germline ends. CDR1 is GTSNPN and CDR2 is SVGIG in the germline V gene (reference sequence). On this clone itself: Its cognate antigen is unknown.

The method was immunoSEQ multiplex PCR; TCRdb's version includes in-frame clones alone and lacks a portion of them. The data show about a million clones, approximately 80% seen once. The sample comprised memory CD4+ T cells sorted from blood. The subset: CD45RA-negative fraction. The V and J genes are TRBV30 and TRBJ1-6, with D unclear. The TCR sequence derives from a man younger than 30 in good health. This CDR3 reads CAWSVDSMRPSNNSPLHF. CDR3 nucleotide sequence: TGTGCCTGGAGTGTAGACTCTATGCGCCCCTCTAATAATTCACCCCTCCACTTT.